A single sample gave rise to the 23 T cell receptor beta chains below, sequenced in a study of blood T cell repertoires in COVID-19. Clones were read by immunoSEQ multiplex PCR, and TCRdb kept only the in-frame ones, dropping some. The sample consists of fewer than 600,000 clones, 89% of them appearing once. Source material: peripheral blood. These receptors were taken from a man aged 18 to 30 with COVID-19, enrolled during active disease.

The gene calls are TRBV19 and TRBJ2-5; D is unclear. The CDR3 length is 14 residues. Looked up from germline, CDR1 is LNHDA and CDR2 is SQIVND (reference sequence). Trimming removed 6 bases from V and 4 bases from J, with 15 bases in between. This CDR3 is CASSPLGGAETQYF. CDR3 DNA sequence: TGTGCCAGTAGCCCTCTCGGTGGAGCAGAGACCCAGTACTTC.

This sequence joins TRBV5-1 and TRBJ2-7; 13 bases fit TRBD2. Germline values: CDR1 SGHRS, CDR2 YFSETQ. Trimming at V came to 4 bases and at J to 2 bases, leaving 6 bases not matched to a gene. The length of the CDR3 is 16 residues. CDR3 DNA: TGCGCCAGCAGCCCGGGGACTAGCGGGACTACCTACGAGCAGTACTTC. Translation: CASSPGTSGTTYEQYF.

The chain uses TRBV21-1 and TRBJ2-7; the table's D call, TRBD2, was not checked against the DNA. TRBV21-1 is a listed pseudogene. The length of the CDR3 is 11 residues. CDR3 sequence: CASSSHSEQYF. CDR3 DNA: TGTGCCAGCAGCTCTCACTCCGAGCAGTACTTC.

J is TRBJ2-2 and V is TRBV29-1; no clear D gene. Per the germline V gene, CDR1 is SQVTM and CDR2 is ANQGSEA. The CDR3 is made up of 12 amino acids. V was cut by 1 base and J by 7 bases, with 7 bases left in between. Here the CDR3 reads CSVEGHFGELFF. In DNA, the CDR3 is TGCAGCGTTGAAGGACACTTCGGGGAGCTGTTTTTT.

The CDR3 loop reads CASSFSGATLRHEQYF. CDR3 nucleotide sequence: TGTGCCAGCAGCTTCTCCGGAGCCACGTTACGCCACGAGCAGTACTTC. This chain joins TRBV7-9 and TRBJ2-7; D remains ambiguous. CDR1 and CDR2 (germline): SEHNR, FQNEAQ (reference sequence). Trimming took off 3 bases at V and 5 bases at J, with 20 bases between the two ends. This CDR3 region has 16 residues.

This clone came up once. This chain joins TRBV7-6 and TRBJ2-1, with 8 bases fitting TRBD2. With V trimmed by 5 bases and J by 5 bases, 11 bases remained unmatched. The CDR3 consists of 16 residues. CDR1 and CDR2 from the germline V gene are SGHVS and FNYEAQ. The CDR3 reads CASSASAGGSDNEQFF. DNA for the CDR3: TGTGCCAGCAGCGCTAGTGCGGGAGGTTCCGACAATGAGCAGTTCTTC. Looking up the rest from reference TRBV7-6 and TRBJ2-1 gives the full variable domain: GAGVSQSPRYKVTKRGQDVALRCDPISGHVSLYWYRQALGQGPEFLTYFNYEAQQDKSGLPNDRFSAERPEGSISTLTIQRTEQRDSAMYRCASSASAGGSDNEQFFGPGTRLTVL.

This chain connects TRBV6-4 to TRBJ2-1; the match to TRBD1 covers 8 bases. Per germline, CDR1 MRHNA and CDR2 SNTAGT. The CDR3 extends over 13 amino acids. Unmatched junction bases numbered 1, after V lost 9 bases and J lost 0 bases. CDR3 DNA: TGTGCCAGAGGGACAGGCTCCTACAATGAGCAGTTCTTC. It yields the protein CARGTGSYNEQFF.

The rearrangement uses TRBV5-4 and TRBJ2-5; the D gene is possibly TRBD1 (5 bases). The CDR3 covers 15 residues. Germline V gene data show CDR1 as SGHNT and CDR2 as YYREEE (reference sequence). Trimming pared 3 bases from V and 2 bases from J, leaving 14 bases between. Here the CDR3 DNA reads TGTGCCAGCAGCTCTTACTTAGGGGTTCAAGAGACCCAGTACTTC. Its protein product is CASSSYLGVQETQYF. The full variable domain, in which reference TRBV5-4 and TRBJ2-5 provide the parts outside the CDR3, is ETGVTQSPTHLIKTRGQQVTLRCSSQSGHNTVSWYQQALGQGPQFIFQYYREEENGRGNFPPRFSGLQFPNYSSELNVNALELDDSALYLCASSSYLGVQETQYFGPGTRLLVL.

The gene calls are TRBV5-1 and TRBJ2-7, with 7 bases lining up with TRBD2. This CDR3 spans 13 amino acids. Trimming cost V 7 bases and J 2 bases; bases outside gene matches: 6. In germline, CDR1 is SGHRS, CDR2 YFSETQ. The CDR3 sequence: CASGRVSTYEQYF. In nucleotides, the CDR3 is TGCGCCAGCGGGAGGGTCTCTACCTACGAGCAGTACTTC.

The chain employs TRBV19 and TRBJ1-2; TRBD1 matches 9 bases. This CDR3 comprises 16 residues. J was trimmed by 5 bases and V by 0 bases; bases with no gene match: 7. The germline V gene has CDR1 LNHDA and CDR2 SQIVND (reference sequence). DNA for the CDR3: TGTGCCAGTAGTATAGACGACCGGGACAGGGTTTATGGCTACACCTTC. It codes for CASSIDDRDRVYGYTF.

The chain uses TRBV5-4 and TRBJ1-1; 7 nucleotides line up with TRBD1. The J segment lost 3 bases and the V segment lost 3 bases, leaving 8 bases of the junction unmatched. The CDR3 is 15 residues long. Germline CDR1 reads SGHNT; CDR2 reads YYREEE (reference sequence). For the CDR3, the DNA is TGTGCCAGCAGCTACCAAAGGGGGCTCGACACTGAAGCTTTCTTT. This gives the protein CASSYQRGLDTEAFF.

The rearrangement links TRBV11-2 to TRBJ2-1; 7 nucleotides align to TRBD2. CDR1 SGHAT and CDR2 FQNNGV come from the germline V gene. The CDR3 sequence is 14 residues long. After removal of 5 bases from V and 1 base from J, the junction contained 2 bases not matched to a gene. The CDR3 reads CASSGSGSYNEQFF. Here the CDR3 DNA reads TGTGCCAGCAGCGGTAGCGGGTCCTACAATGAGCAGTTCTTC.

The chain has TRBV6-6 and TRBJ2-2, with 9 bases matching TRBD1. Trimming cost V 6 bases and J 4 bases; bases outside gene matches: 9. This CDR3 comprises 16 residues. Germline V gene data show CDR1 as MNHNY and CDR2 as SVGAGI (reference sequence). In DNA, the CDR3 is TGTGCCAGCAGCACAGTCGGGACAGGGTTCACCGGGGAGCTGTTTTTT. Its protein product is CASSTVGTGFTGELFF.

The chain joins TRBV27 to TRBJ2-7, with 9 bases fitting TRBD2. This CDR3 spans 18 amino acids. CDR1 and CDR2 from the germline V gene are MNHEY and SMNVEV (reference sequence). The J segment lost 4 bases and the V segment lost 0 bases, leaving 13 bases of the junction unmatched. In DNA form, the CDR3 reads TGTGCCAGCAGTTTATCAGTGACTAGCGGAGCGCCGGGGTACGAGCAGTACTTC. This codes for CASSLSVTSGAPGYEQYF.

The V call is TRBV20-1, the J call TRBJ1-1; D might be TRBD1 (5 bases). Germline values: CDR1 DFQATT, CDR2 SNEGSKA (reference sequence). The CDR3 totals 12 residues. V was clipped by 3 bases and J by 7 bases, with 12 bases between them. CDR3 DNA: TGCAGTGCTAGTTCCACACAGGATGAAGCTTTCTTT. It specifies CSASSTQDEAFF.

This clone showed up just a few times. The chain recombines TRBV4-1 with TRBJ1-5; 10 nucleotides line up with TRBD1. V shed 6 bases, J shed 9 bases, and the junction held 11 bases outside the gene matches. The germline CDR1 and CDR2 sequences are MGHRA and YSYEKL. CDR3 length equals 15 residues. CDR3 sequence: CASSPGQGRLRPQHF. CDR3 coding DNA: TGCGCCAGCAGTCCGGGACAGGGGCGTCTACGGCCCCAGCATTTT.

J is TRBJ2-7 and V is TRBV7-9, with D uncertain. Trimming removed 1 base at V and 3 bases at J, with 7 bases between. The CDR3 length is 13 residues. The germline CDR1 and CDR2 sequences are SEHNR and FQNEAQ (reference sequence). DNA of the CDR3: TGTGCCAGCAGCTTAGGCGAGTACTACGAGCAGTACTTC. This encodes CASSLGEYYEQYF.

About this clone itself: The same CDR3 is also encoded by other DNA sequences in this sample. The chain combines TRBV27 with TRBJ2-3, with TRBD2 matching over 10 bases. CDR1 and CDR2 from the germline V gene are MNHEY and SMNVEV (reference sequence). V shed 3 bases and J 1 base; nucleotides not matched to a gene: 1. The CDR3 loop spans 15 amino acids. The CDR3 nucleotides read TGTGCCAGCAGTTTGGGGACTAGCGGCACAGATACGCAGTATTTT. Its protein is CASSLGTSGTDTQYF.

The V and J genes are TRBV7-9 and TRBJ1-5, with 8 positions matching TRBD1. The trim removed 4 bases at V and 7 bases at J, leaving 3 bases unmatched. In germline, CDR1 is SEHNR, CDR2 FQNEAQ (reference sequence). This CDR3 is built from 13 residues. The CDR3 reads CASSSTGEQPQHF. Written as DNA, the CDR3 is TGTGCCAGCAGCTCGACAGGGGAGCAGCCCCAGCATTTT. The full variable domain, its missing parts supplied by reference TRBV7-9 and TRBJ1-5, is DTGVSQNPRHKITKRGQNVTFRCDPISEHNRLYWYRQTLGQGPEFLTYFQNEAQLEKSRLLSDRFSAERPKGSFSTLEIQRTEQGDSAMYLCASSSTGEQPQHFGDGTRLSIL.

For the CDR3, the DNA is TGTGCCAGCAGCTTAATGGGGCTTGGGACCGGGGAGCTGTTTTTT. Translation gives CASSLMGLGTGELFF. This chain uses TRBV7-3 with TRBJ2-2; a weak D match, TRBD1 (5 bases). Germline-derived CDR1 and CDR2 are SGHTA and FQGTGA. V was trimmed by 1 base and J by 5 bases, leaving 11 bases between them. The CDR3 spans 15 residues.

The gene calls are TRBV2 and TRBJ2-3, with TRBD2 matching 10 bases. Germline CDR1 reads SNHLY; CDR2 reads FYNNEI. Unmatched junction bases numbered 9, after V lost 6 bases and J lost 6 bases. The CDR3 sequence is 15 residues long. This CDR3 reads CASRGSSGGADTQYF. The DNA of the CDR3 is TGTGCCAGCAGAGGGTCTAGCGGGGGCGCGGATACGCAGTATTTT.

This clone was seen a single time. The chain employs TRBV2 and TRBJ1-1, with D possibly TRBD1 on 5 matching bases. The CDR3 is 14 amino acids. V lost 3 bases and J 3 bases, leaving 11 bases between the germline ends. From germline, CDR1 is SNHLY and CDR2 FYNNEI. The CDR3 region is CASSELGPHTEAFF. The CDR3, as DNA: TGTGCCAGCAGTGAGCTGGGGCCGCACACTGAAGCTTTCTTT.

Concerning this clone: Other nucleotide sequences in the sample specify the same CDR3. The gene calls are TRBV5-1 and TRBJ2-3, with D perhaps matching TRBD1 (6 bases). Trimming removed 0 bases at V and 4 bases at J, with 9 bases between. From germline, CDR1 is SGHRS and CDR2 YFSETQ. There are 14 residues in the CDR3. The chain's CDR3 is CASSLVAGADTQYF. The CDR3 nucleotides are TGCGCCAGCAGCTTGGTCGCAGGGGCAGATACGCAGTATTTT.